This T cell receptor (beta chain) appears in the sequencing data of a study of OX40 agonist ivuxolimab in advanced cancers. Across the whole study: Partial responses were seen in three patients, one with hepatocellular carcinoma and two with cutaneous melanoma.

CDR3 length: 14 amino acids. Trimming at V came to 5 bases and at J to 13 bases, leaving 12 bases not matched to a gene. Germline V gene sequence: CDR1 LNHDA, CDR2 SQIVND (reference sequence). Samples were taken at baseline and on day 1 of cycles 4 and 7. The table came from immunoSEQ multiplex PCR; TCRdb's copy has only in-frame clones and leaves some out. The sample contains approximately 89,000 clones, roughly 93% of which appear only once. The clonotype was recovered from an adult with an advanced solid tumor such as melanoma, head and neck, liver or kidney cancer. This sequence joins TRBV19 and TRBJ2-5; TRBD2 aligns across 11 bases. This sample comprised CD4+ or CD8+ T cells sorted from blood, obtained in a trial of the OX40 agonist ivuxolimab. CDR3 DNA: TGTGCCAGTAGTCCCGGGACTAGCGGTCGATCATTGTACTTC. Translated, it gives CASSPGTSGRSLYF.